This entry lists 32 T cell receptor beta chains sequenced from one sample in a study of cytotoxic CD8 clonotypes in ibrutinib-treated CLL. Generated by immunoSEQ multiplex PCR, the TCRdb table keeps only in-frame clones and is missing some. The sample has approximately 150,000 clones, under 85% seen once. The sample consisted of PBMCs, taken after 24 months of ibrutinib treatment. Receptors originate from a human donor with chronic lymphocytic leukemia.

The chain recombines TRBV6-6 with TRBJ1-1; unclear D gene. The germline V gene encodes CDR1 MNHNY and CDR2 SVGAGI (reference sequence). Trimming left V 4 bases short and J 0 bases short, with 9 bases between. The CDR3 is 14 residues long. The CDR3 nucleotides read TGTGCCAGCAGTTTTGGTACAGTGAACACTGAAGCTTTCTTT. This encodes CASSFGTVNTEAFF.

The V call is TRBV14, the J call TRBJ2-7; unclear D gene. The CDR3 totals 14 residues. V was pared by 1 base and J by 3 bases, with 10 bases between. Germline V CDR1 and CDR2: SGHDN, FVKESK. The CDR3 coding sequence is TGTGCCAGCAGCCAAGCGCGAGAGTACTACGAGCAGTACTTC. Translated: CASSQAREYYEQYF.

This sequence joins TRBV28 and TRBJ2-3; 9 nucleotides agree with TRBD2. The ends lost 5 bases at V and 2 bases at J; junction bases unmatched: 5. The CDR3 covers 15 residues. Germline V gene lookup returns CDR1 MDHEN and CDR2 SYDVKM. The CDR3 region has the DNA TGTGCCAGCAGTCCGACTAGCGGCAACACAGATACGCAGTATTTT. Translating gives CASSPTSGNTDTQYF.

The chain is built from TRBV9 and TRBJ1-1; D is unresolved. The CDR3 has 13 amino acids. Trimming took 2 bases from V and 1 from J, leaving 6 bases between them. The germline gives CDR1 SGDLS, CDR2 YYNGEE. CDR3 sequence (DNA): TGTGCCAGCAGCGTGAAGTGGAACACTGAAGCTTTCTTT. Protein: CASSVKWNTEAFF.

The CDR3 DNA sequence: TGCACCAGCAGCCAAGATGCCCTAGCGGGAGGGGAGACCCAGTACTTC. It specifies CTSSQDALAGGETQYF. The rearrangement links TRBV1 to TRBJ2-5; the DNA was not used to check the table's D call, TRBD2. TRBV1 is tagged as a pseudogene. This CDR3 is built from 16 residues.

V gene TRBV7-7 combines with J gene TRBJ1-4; no clear D. Germline V CDR1 and CDR2: SSHAT, FNYEAQ (reference sequence). V was pared by 11 bases and J by 12 bases, with 19 bases between. The CDR3 length is 12 residues. The CDR3 nucleotides read TGTGCCGCAGGTCGTGAAGCAACCGAACTGTTTTTT. This translates into CAAGREATELFF.

This clone was detected only once. The V call is TRBV7-8, the J call TRBJ1-1; D uncertain. The germline CDR1 and CDR2 sequences are SGHVS and FQNEAQ. V lost 1 base, J lost 0 bases, and 6 bases lay in between. This CDR3 has 14 amino acids. CDR3 nucleotides: TGTGCCAGCAGCTTAGGGCCCCTGAACACTGAAGCTTTCTTT. Its translation: CASSLGPLNTEAFF.

The J gene is TRBJ2-1, the V gene TRBV7-6; 10 positions agree with TRBD2. CDR1 is SGHVS and CDR2 is FNYEAQ in the germline V gene. The trim removed 1 base at V and 9 bases at J, leaving 6 bases unmatched. This CDR3 is built from 15 residues. The CDR3 sequence: CASSLGAGGLAEQFF. The DNA for the CDR3 is TGTGCCAGCAGCTTAGGAGCGGGAGGGCTAGCTGAGCAGTTCTTC.

The chain recombines TRBV6-6 with TRBJ1-2, with a tentative D call TRBD1 (6 bases). This CDR3 spans 16 amino acids. Trimming pared 5 bases from V and 7 bases from J, leaving 23 bases between. Germline V gene lookup returns CDR1 MNHNY and CDR2 SVGAGI (reference sequence). CDR3 amino acids: CASSRQDSISGRGYTF. In DNA form, the CDR3 reads TGTGCCAGCAGTAGACAGGACTCTATATCCGGGCGTGGCTACACCTTC.

V gene TRBV18 combines with J gene TRBJ2-5, with D unclear. V gave up 5 bases and J gave up 0 bases, with 7 bases separating them. Looked up from germline, CDR1 is KGHSH and CDR2 is LQKENI. This CDR3 is built from 13 residues. The CDR3 DNA follows: TGTGCCAGCTCAAGGTCGAACCAAGAGACCCAGTACTTC. Its translation: CASSRSNQETQYF. Full variable domain (remainder filled in from reference TRBV18 and TRBJ2-5): NAGVMQNPRHLVRRRGQEARLRCSPMKGHSHVYWYRQLPEEGLKFMVYLQKENIIDESGMPKERFSAEFPKEGPSILRIQQVVRGDSAAYFCASSRSNQETQYFGPGTRLLVL.

This chain joins TRBV6-5 and TRBJ1-5; TRBD1 matches 7 bases. Germline V CDR1 and CDR2: MNHEY, SVGAGI. The CDR3 extends over 15 amino acids. V was clipped by 5 bases and J by 6 bases; unmatched bases: 10. The CDR3 region is CASSPTDRVAQPQHF. The CDR3, as DNA: TGTGCCAGCAGTCCAACTGACAGGGTAGCTCAGCCCCAGCATTTT.

The gene calls are TRBV10-3 and TRBJ2-1, with D unclear. The V gene's germline CDR1 is ENHRY and CDR2 SYGVKD. The CDR3 is 12 amino acids. Trimming took off 3 bases at V and 8 bases at J, with 8 bases between the two ends. CDR3 residues: CAISERVYEQFF. The DNA of the CDR3 is TGTGCCATCAGTGAAAGGGTTTATGAGCAGTTCTTC.

The rearrangement joins TRBV7-9 to TRBJ1-3, with a weak D call TRBD1 (6 bases). This CDR3 has 16 amino acids. V lost 5 bases, J lost 0 bases, and 14 bases lay in between. Per germline, CDR1 SEHNR and CDR2 FQNEAQ (reference sequence). The CDR3 sequence is CASSLRGLTSGNTIYF. The CDR3 region has the DNA TGTGCCAGCAGCCTGAGGGGGTTAACCTCTGGAAACACCATATATTTT.

The V call is TRBV5-4, the J call TRBJ2-1, with 7 bases fitting TRBD2. The V segment lost 6 bases and the J segment 6 bases; nucleotides outside the gene matches: 6. From germline, CDR1 is SGHNT and CDR2 YYREEE (reference sequence). The CDR3 sequence is 13 residues long. This CDR3 reads CASIRTGGNEQFF. CDR3 DNA: TGTGCCAGCATCCGGACGGGGGGCAATGAGCAGTTCTTC.

This sequence joins TRBV6-5 and TRBJ2-1; D uncertain. Germline-derived CDR1 and CDR2 are MNHEY and SVGAGI. V gave up 10 bases and J gave up 0 bases, with 16 bases separating them. CDR3 length: 15 residues. CDR3 in amino acids: CATLLQSPSYNEQFF. DNA for the CDR3: TGTGCCACTCTCCTGCAGTCCCCCTCCTACAATGAGCAGTTCTTC.

This chain joins TRBV4-2 and TRBJ1-1, with no clear D. Per the germline V gene, CDR1 is LGHNA and CDR2 is YNFKEQ. Trimming shortened V by 1 base and J by 7 bases, and 7 bases separated the two germline ends. This CDR3 has 12 residues. DNA of the CDR3: TGTGCCAGCAGCCAAGTGGGAAATGAAGCTTTCTTT. Translated: CASSQVGNEAFF.

The gene calls are TRBV2 and TRBJ2-7, with 7 bases identical to TRBD1. This CDR3 region has 15 residues. The V gene's germline CDR1 is SNHLY and CDR2 FYNNEI. V was clipped by 5 bases and J by 4 bases; unmatched bases: 11. The CDR3 nucleotides are TGTGCCAGCAGTCTTAGACAGGGAGCTATTTACGAGCAGTACTTC. This sequence encodes CASSLRQGAIYEQYF.

The chain uses TRBV7-2 and TRBJ1-2; 9 nucleotides agree with TRBD1. In germline, CDR1 is SGHTA, CDR2 FQGNSA. After removal of 7 bases from V and 3 bases from J, the junction contained 9 bases not matched to a gene. This CDR3 has 15 amino acids. The chain's CDR3 is CASTTAQGAYYGYTF. The DNA for the CDR3 is TGTGCCAGCACCACCGCACAGGGGGCGTACTATGGCTACACCTTC.

This clone has a handful of counts. The chain has TRBV29-1 and TRBJ1-1; weak D call: TRBD1 (6 bases). The CDR3 loop spans 12 amino acids. Germline V CDR1 and CDR2: SQVTM, ANQGSEA. The V and J ends lost 4 bases and 2 bases respectively, with 8 bases between them. The CDR3 sequence is CSVAQGNTEAFF. The CDR3 DNA reads as TGCAGCGTTGCACAGGGCAACACTGAAGCTTTCTTT.

The rearrangement joins TRBV7-9 to TRBJ2-7; 10 bases agree with TRBD2. The CDR3 is 16 amino acids. V shed 5 bases and J 2 bases; nucleotides not matched to a gene: 9. The germline V gene encodes CDR1 SEHNR and CDR2 FQNEAQ (reference sequence). DNA of the CDR3: TGTGCCAGCAGCCCCCTGGGAGCGGGAGGGACCTACGAGCAGTACTTC. It is translated as CASSPLGAGGTYEQYF.

The V call is TRBV21-1, the J call TRBJ1-2. TRBV21-1 is tagged as a pseudogene. This CDR3 is 17 amino acids long. The CDR3 DNA sequence: TGTGCCAGCAGCAAACTCGTCCCGGGACGGCCCTCGTATGGCTACACCTTC. It translates to CASSKLVPGRPSYGYTF.

The chain couples TRBV20-1 to TRBJ1-1; perhaps TRBD1 as D (6 bases). The germline CDR1 and CDR2 sequences are DFQATT and SNEGSKA (reference sequence). Trimming pared 7 bases from V and 3 bases from J, leaving 9 bases between. The CDR3 consists of 11 residues. The CDR3 bases are TGCAGTGAGGACAGCGACACTGAAGCTTTCTTT. It encodes CSEDSDTEAFF.

The chain carries TRBV9 and TRBJ2-7; 8 nucleotides align to TRBD2. Germline V CDR1 and CDR2: SGDLS, YYNGEE. CDR3 length: 15 amino acids. Trimming removed 5 bases from V and 4 bases from J; junction bases left unmatched: 11. The CDR3 sequence is CASSRSGTREYEQYF. The CDR3 DNA reads TGTGCCAGCAGTCGATCCGGGACTAGGGAATACGAGCAGTACTTC.

The rearrangement links TRBV2 to TRBJ1-1; the D is unclear. Trimming stripped 3 bases from V and 11 bases from J, with 13 bases between. This CDR3 has 12 amino acids. Germline CDR1 and CDR2: SNHLY and FYNNEI. The CDR3: CASSDRSNFAFF. The CDR3 DNA sequence: TGTGCCAGCAGTGATAGATCGAATTTCGCTTTCTTT.

This chain links TRBV5-1 with TRBJ1-2; 7 positions match TRBD1. This CDR3 comprises 14 residues. V was pared by 2 bases and J by 1 base, with 2 bases of the junction left unmatched. Germline V lookup: CDR1 SGHRS, CDR2 YFSETQ. This CDR3 reads CASSFTGVNYGYTF. In nucleotides, the CDR3 is TGCGCCAGCAGCTTCACAGGGGTTAACTATGGCTACACCTTC.

The rearrangement links TRBV7-6 to TRBJ1-2; weak D call: TRBD1 (6 bases). The ends were cut back, 6 bases at V and 7 bases at J, with 27 bases in the middle. CDR3 length: 17 amino acids. CDR1 SGHVS and CDR2 FNYEAQ come from the germline V gene. The CDR3 coding sequence is TGTGCCAGCAGGTCATTAAGCGGGAGACAGGTTTTTACTGGCTACACCTTC. It yields the protein CASRSLSGRQVFTGYTF.

The J gene is TRBJ2-7, the V gene TRBV11-1; 9 bases are shared with TRBD1. Germline CDR1 SGHAT, CDR2 FQDESV (reference sequence). The J segment lost 2 bases and the V segment lost 0 bases, leaving 5 bases of the junction unmatched. The CDR3 has 16 residues. The CDR3 sequence: CASSLAGTGFPYEQYF. CDR3 nucleotides: TGTGCCAGCAGCTTAGCCGGGACAGGGTTTCCCTACGAGCAGTACTTC. The full variable domain, its missing parts supplied by reference TRBV11-1 and TRBJ2-7, is EAEVAQSPRYKITEKSQAVAFWCDPISGHATLYWYRQILGQGPELLVQFQDESVVDDSQLPKDRFSAERLKGVDSTLKIQPAELGDSAMYLCASSLAGTGFPYEQYFGPGTRLTVT.

This sequence joins TRBV11-1 and TRBJ2-1; D is unresolved. Trimming removed 5 bases at V and 5 bases at J, with 16 bases between. This CDR3 contains 15 residues. The germline CDR1 and CDR2 sequences are SGHAT and FQDESV (reference sequence). The CDR3 bases are TGTGCCAGCAGCCCCGCCCAGGCCATTAACAATGAGCAGTTCTTC. Protein product: CASSPAQAINNEQFF.

In regard to this clone: Sequence at one end of the junction differs from germline and may be a read error. The chain joins TRBV15 to TRBJ2-7, with D uncertain. The germline gives CDR1 LNHNV, CDR2 YYDKDF (reference sequence). CDR3 length equals 12 residues. This chain's CDR3 is CATSRDSSRQDF. In DNA form, the CDR3 reads TGTGCCACCAGCAGAGATAGCAGCCGCCAGGACTTC.

The sample holds one count of this clone. The DNA for the CDR3 is TGTGCCAGCAGCTTGGGCCCCACAGGGTCAGCGGGAGGTGGAAATGAGCAGTTCTTC. Amino acid sequence: CASSLGPTGSAGGGNEQFF. The chain couples TRBV5-5 to TRBJ2-1, with 9 positions matching TRBD2. Looked up from germline, CDR1 is SGHKS and CDR2 is YYEKEE (reference sequence). The CDR3 spans 19 residues. After removal of 0 bases from V and 7 bases from J, the junction contained 17 bases not matched to a gene.

This clone came up a few times. The rearrangement joins TRBV7-2 to TRBJ1-2; unclear D gene. Germline CDR1 reads SGHTA; CDR2 reads FQGNSA. With 3 bases removed from V and 8 bases from J, the gap between germline ends came to 22 bases. The CDR3 loop spans 16 amino acids. The CDR3 spells CASSLAKGGLRRGYTF. DNA of the CDR3: TGTGCCAGCAGCTTGGCCAAGGGTGGCCTCCGTCGGGGCTACACCTTC.

The chain carries TRBV6-6 and TRBJ2-7; D not certain. Trimming shortened V by 7 bases and J by 0 bases, and 13 bases separated the two germline ends. This CDR3 is built from 14 residues. The germline gives CDR1 MNHNY, CDR2 SVGAGI (reference sequence). CDR3 region: CASIRPASSYEQYF. CDR3 nucleotide sequence: TGTGCCAGCATAAGGCCGGCGAGCTCCTACGAGCAGTACTTC.